These 30 T cell receptor beta chains share one sample of origin, sequenced in a study of cytomegalovirus exposure and HLA in healthy donors (dated by TCRdb to about 2017). The library was obtained by the immunoSEQ multiplex PCR assay. A mixture of 60 forward primers for TCR Vbeta segments and 13 reverse primers for TCR Jbeta segments was used in the multiplex PCR. TCRdb limited this immuneACCESS table to in-frame rearrangements with V and J called. A share of clones is missing; checked studies link under half to unresolved V genes, and the rest is unexplained. This sample comprises about 120,000 clones, approximately 79% of them detected only once. The top ten clones comprise about 16% of the sample. The sequenced sample consisted of PBMCs. The source is a man between 45 and 60 years old in good health and CMV-seropositive.

This clone was recorded once. This rearrangement joins TRBV11-2 to TRBJ2-2; 8 bases fit TRBD2. Germline assignment: CDR1 SGHAT and CDR2 FQNNGV. The CDR3 covers 16 residues. V lost 4 bases to trimming and J lost 4 bases; unmatched junction nucleotides: 8. The CDR3 sequence is CASSSATSVITGELFF. In DNA, the CDR3 is TGTGCCAGCAGCTCCGCGACTAGCGTTATCACCGGGGAGCTGTTTTTT.

The chain recombines TRBV6-5 with TRBJ1-1; D gene ambiguous. There are 14 residues in the CDR3. From germline, CDR1 is MNHEY and CDR2 SVGAGI. The ends were cut back, 2 bases at V and 1 base at J, with 8 bases in the middle. The CDR3 here is CASSYGQANTEAFF. The CDR3 DNA reads as TGTGCCAGCAGTTACGGGCAGGCGAACACTGAAGCTTTCTTT.

The J gene is TRBJ2-1, the V gene TRBV30, with TRBD2 matching over 11 bases. This CDR3 contains 14 residues. Germline V gene lookup returns CDR1 GTSNPN and CDR2 SVGIG (reference sequence). Trimming removed 2 bases from V and 7 bases from J; junction bases left unmatched: 4. CDR3 nucleotides: TGTGCCTGGAGTCTTAGCGGGGGGGGGAATGAGCAGTTCTTC. Protein sequence: CAWSLSGGGNEQFF.

The V call is TRBV6-5, the J call TRBJ1-1, with 8 positions matching TRBD1. V shed 7 bases, J shed 4 bases, and the junction held 11 bases outside the gene matches. The CDR3 is 15 amino acids. Germline V gene sequence: CDR1 MNHEY, CDR2 SVGAGI. The CDR3 here is CASTQATGVGTEAFF. The CDR3 nucleotides are TGTGCCAGCACCCAAGCGACAGGGGTGGGCACTGAAGCTTTCTTT.

The sample holds one count of this clone. The chain has TRBV19 and TRBJ1-2, with 7 bases matching TRBD1. This CDR3 is built from 14 residues. V shed 4 bases and J 2 bases; nucleotides not matched to a gene: 4. Germline loops: CDR1 LNHDA, CDR2 SQIVND (reference sequence). This CDR3 reads CASSTGDSNYGYTF. CDR3 coding DNA: TGTGCCAGTAGTACAGGGGACAGCAACTATGGCTACACCTTC.

This rearrangement joins TRBV6-1 to TRBJ2-7; 7 bases agree with TRBD1. V was pared by 6 bases and J by 6 bases, with 11 bases of the junction left unmatched. CDR3 length: 14 residues. In germline, CDR1 is MNHNS, CDR2 SASEGT. The CDR3 loop reads CASRAQLDRVEQYF. The CDR3 bases are TGTGCCAGCAGGGCCCAACTCGACAGGGTCGAGCAGTACTTC.

The V call is TRBV15, the J call TRBJ1-6, with D possibly matching TRBD1 (6 bases). The CDR3 totals 15 residues. Germline assignment: CDR1 LNHNV and CDR2 YYDKDF (reference sequence). V lost 0 bases and J lost 11, with 14 bases in between. The CDR3 bases are TGTGCCACCAGCAGAGATAGGGACATCGGGACACCCCTCCACTTT. It specifies CATSRDRDIGTPLHF.

This sequence joins TRBV2 and TRBJ1-4; D uncertain. Trimming stripped 5 bases from V and 4 bases from J, with 11 bases between. The CDR3 consists of 14 residues. Germline CDR1 SNHLY, CDR2 FYNNEI. This chain's CDR3 is CASSPLPGNEKLFF. CDR3 nucleotide sequence: TGTGCCAGCAGTCCCCTGCCGGGTAATGAAAAACTGTTTTTT.

J is TRBJ1-6 and V is TRBV5-1; D is undetermined. The germline gives CDR1 SGHRS, CDR2 YFSETQ. The ends were cut back, 0 bases at V and 0 bases at J, with 10 bases in the middle. The CDR3 has 17 residues. CDR3 loop: CASSLANPSSYNSPLHF. Here the CDR3 DNA reads TGCGCCAGCAGCTTGGCCAATCCGAGCTCCTATAATTCACCCCTCCACTTT.

This clone showed up just a few times. This chain links TRBV2 with TRBJ1-5; TRBD1 aligns across 9 bases. CDR1 is SNHLY and CDR2 is FYNNEI in the germline V gene. The CDR3 totals 15 residues. The V gene end was trimmed by 1 base and the J gene end by 4 bases; junction bases not matched to a gene: 2. CDR3 residues: CASSEGGTGNQPQHF. The CDR3 DNA is TGTGCCAGCAGTGAAGGTGGGACAGGGAATCAGCCCCAGCATTTT.

The chain has TRBV27 and TRBJ2-3; tentative D call: TRBD2 (5 bases). The CDR3 runs to 14 residues. The germline gives CDR1 MNHEY, CDR2 SMNVEV (reference sequence). V dropped 4 bases and J dropped 6 bases, with 14 bases sitting between them. CDR3 nucleotides: TGTGCCAGCAGTTCAGGACTTAAGCGGGATACGCAGTATTTT. Translating it yields CASSSGLKRDTQYF.

The rearrangement uses TRBV6-1 and TRBJ2-5; perhaps TRBD1 as D (6 bases). This CDR3 spans 14 amino acids. V was trimmed by 6 bases and J by 4 bases, leaving 15 bases between them. The V gene's germline CDR1 is MNHNS and CDR2 SASEGT. CDR3 coding DNA: TGTGCCAGCAGAGCGACAGGATTGGTAGAGACCCAGTACTTC. Translation gives CASRATGLVETQYF.

The gene calls are TRBV6-6 and TRBJ2-3; weak D call: TRBD1 (5 bases). V dropped 3 bases and J dropped 5 bases, with 6 bases sitting between them. Germline loops: CDR1 MNHNY, CDR2 SVGAGI (reference sequence). This CDR3 spans 12 amino acids. For the CDR3, the DNA is TGTGCCAGCAGTTATAGGGGAGATACGCAGTATTTT. Translation gives CASSYRGDTQYF.

The table lists this clone with a count of one. The chain uses TRBV27 and TRBJ2-7; 12 positions match TRBD2. CDR1 is MNHEY, CDR2 SMNVEV, per germline (reference sequence). The trim removed 6 bases at V and 3 bases at J, leaving 6 bases unmatched. The CDR3 length is 15 residues. CDR3 sequence: CASRGTSGPIYEQYF. The CDR3 DNA sequence: TGTGCCAGCAGGGGGACTAGCGGGCCGATCTACGAGCAGTACTTC.

The V gene is TRBV7-9, the J gene TRBJ1-5, with D perhaps matching TRBD1 (5 bases). CDR1 is SEHNR and CDR2 is FQNEAQ in the germline V gene (reference sequence). The V gene lost 0 bases and the J gene lost 3 bases, with 9 bases spanning the gap. This CDR3 has 15 amino acids. The CDR3 DNA is TGTGCCAGCAGCTTAGCGGCAGGGCCCAATCAGCCCCAGCATTTT. This encodes CASSLAAGPNQPQHF.

The rearrangement joins TRBV29-1 to TRBJ2-4, with D perhaps TRBD2 (5 bases). Germline CDR1 is SQVTM and CDR2 is ANQGSEA. V lost 2 bases, J lost 9 bases, and 11 bases lay in between. This CDR3 spans 12 amino acids. The CDR3 loop is CSVETGSGIQYF. CDR3 sequence (DNA): TGCAGCGTTGAAACGGGATCAGGCATTCAGTACTTC.

This clone was seen just once. The V call is TRBV10-3, the J call TRBJ2-7; 10 positions agree with TRBD1. The CDR3 length is 14 residues. Trimming removed 6 bases from V and 6 bases from J; junction bases left unmatched: 8. Per the germline V gene, CDR1 is ENHRY and CDR2 is SYGVKD. The CDR3 DNA reads as TGTGCCATCAGAACCGGGACAGGGGCGCGCGAGCAGTACTTC. Translation gives CAIRTGTGAREQYF.

The chain recombines TRBV19 with TRBJ1-4; 8 positions match TRBD1. Germline V gives CDR1 LNHDA, CDR2 SQIVND (reference sequence). V trimming: 8 bases; J trimming: 5 bases; junction bases outside the gene matches: 10. The CDR3 totals 15 residues. CDR3 sequence: CASEYAGTGNEKLFF. CDR3 sequence (DNA): TGTGCCAGTGAGTACGCCGGGACAGGAAATGAAAAACTGTTTTTT.

Here the CDR3 reads CASEEVPTGGVPQPQHF. CDR3 in DNA: TGTGCCAGCGAGGAGGTCCCAACGGGGGGAGTCCCTCAGCCCCAGCATTTT. The gene calls are TRBV2 and TRBJ1-5; maybe TRBD1 (5 bases). Germline-derived CDR1 and CDR2 are SNHLY and FYNNEI. V shed 8 bases and J shed 6 bases, with 26 bases lying between them. CDR3 length: 17 residues.

This clone was recorded only once. V and J are TRBV2 and TRBJ2-7; 12 nucleotides match TRBD2. Trimming cost V 5 bases and J 7 bases; bases outside gene matches: 18. Germline lookup yields CDR1 SNHLY and CDR2 FYNNEI. This CDR3 contains 18 residues. CDR3 DNA sequence: TGTGCCAGCAGTCTTTCAGGTCTAGCGGGAGGGTCCTTTGGGGAGCAGTACTTC. This translates into CASSLSGLAGGSFGEQYF.

The chain links TRBV6-5 to TRBJ2-1; 7 nucleotides agree with TRBD1. Germline V gives CDR1 MNHEY, CDR2 SVGAGI. The V and J ends lost 0 bases and 6 bases, in that order; junction bases with no gene match: 2. The CDR3 sequence is 14 residues long. The CDR3 sequence: CASSYSTGSNEQFF. In nucleotides, the CDR3 is TGTGCCAGCAGTTACTCGACAGGGAGCAATGAGCAGTTCTTC.

The chain joins TRBV2 to TRBJ1-5; no clear D gene. Germline CDR1 reads SNHLY; CDR2 reads FYNNEI. V was trimmed by 6 bases and J by 1 base, leaving 16 bases between them. There are 16 residues in the CDR3. The CDR3 coding sequence is TGTGCCAGCAGATTCGAGGCGGGTATAAGCAATCAGCCCCAGCATTTT. Amino acid sequence: CASRFEAGISNQPQHF. Supplemented by reference TRBV2 and TRBJ1-5, the full variable domain reads EPEVTQTPSHQVTQMGQEVILRCVPISNHLYFYWYRQILGQKVEFLVSFYNNEISEKSEIFDDQFSVERPDGSNFTLKIRSTKLEDSAMYFCASRFEAGISNQPQHFGDGTRLSIL.

The rearrangement joins TRBV7-9 to TRBJ2-6, with 8 bases identical to TRBD1. The germline gives CDR1 SEHNR, CDR2 FQNEAQ (reference sequence). Trimming cost V 8 bases and J 0 bases; bases outside gene matches: 3. The CDR3 has 15 amino acids. The CDR3 nucleotides read TGTGCCAGCGGGACAGGCCTCTCTGGGGCCAACGTCCTGACTTTC. It specifies CASGTGLSGANVLTF. Looking up the rest from reference TRBV7-9 and TRBJ2-6 gives the full variable domain: DTGVSQNPRHKITKRGQNVTFRCDPISEHNRLYWYRQTLGQGPEFLTYFQNEAQLEKSRLLSDRFSAERPKGSFSTLEIQRTEQGDSAMYLCASGTGLSGANVLTFGAGSRLTVL.

The CDR3: CASRIDRGAETQYF. CDR3 sequence (DNA): TGTGCCAGCAGGATAGACAGGGGGGCTGAGACCCAGTACTTC. The V gene is TRBV5-4, the J gene TRBJ2-5; 9 bases are a match to TRBD1. This CDR3 comprises 14 residues. CDR1 is SGHNT and CDR2 is YYREEE in the germline V gene (reference sequence). V was clipped by 5 bases and J by 5 bases; unmatched bases: 7.

The V gene is TRBV27, the J gene TRBJ2-7, with TRBD1 matching over 9 bases. The germline V gene has CDR1 MNHEY and CDR2 SMNVEV (reference sequence). After removal of 5 bases from V and 4 bases from J, the junction contained 9 bases not matched to a gene. The CDR3 extends over 15 amino acids. In DNA form, the CDR3 reads TGTGCCAGCAGTATCTCCGGGACAGGGTGGTACGAGCAGTACTTC. Its translation is CASSISGTGWYEQYF.

The rearrangement links TRBV5-1 to TRBJ2-7, with D possibly matching TRBD2 (5 bases). Trimming removed 0 bases from V and 2 bases from J, with 12 bases in between. The CDR3 totals 15 residues. CDR1 SGHRS and CDR2 YFSETQ come from the germline V gene. The CDR3 DNA reads as TGCGCCAGCAGCTTGGATGGCGGGTCTACCTACGAGCAGTACTTC. It specifies CASSLDGGSTYEQYF. Full variable domain (outside the CDR3, taken from reference TRBV5-1 and TRBJ2-7): KAGVTQTPRYLIKTRGQQVTLSCSPISGHRSVSWYQQTPGQGLQFLFEYFSETQRNKGNFPGRFSGRQFSNSRSEMNVSTLELGDSALYLCASSLDGGSTYEQYFGPGTRLTVT.

The CDR3: CAIGGNTDTQYF. The CDR3 nucleotides are TGTGCCATCGGAGGGAACACAGATACGCAGTATTTT. V usage is TRBV10-3 and J usage is TRBJ2-3; D is possibly TRBD2 (6 bases). V dropped 8 bases and J dropped 2 bases, with 8 bases sitting between them. CDR1 is ENHRY, CDR2 SYGVKD, per germline. CDR3 length: 12 residues.

The V and J genes are TRBV28 and TRBJ2-2; D is possibly TRBD2 (6 bases). Germline V lookup: CDR1 MDHEN, CDR2 SYDVKM. The CDR3 consists of 15 residues. With 3 bases removed from V and 4 bases from J, the gap between germline ends came to 12 bases. The CDR3 sequence is CASSFGGPVTGELFF. In nucleotides, the CDR3 is TGTGCCAGCAGTTTCGGAGGGCCGGTCACCGGGGAGCTGTTTTTT.

The chain is built from TRBV11-1 and TRBJ2-5; maybe TRBD2 (5 bases). CDR1 and CDR2 (germline): SGHAT, FQDESV (reference sequence). This CDR3 is 15 amino acids long. V lost 3 bases and J 5 bases, leaving 16 bases between the germline ends. The CDR3 DNA reads TGTGCCAGCAGCTTTGAGGGTCCGGGTCGGGAGACCCAGTACTTC. Amino acids: CASSFEGPGRETQYF.

The chain links TRBV6-4 to TRBJ2-3; D possibly corresponds to TRBD2 (6 bases). The CDR3 is made up of 15 amino acids. V lost 3 bases and J lost 1, with 11 bases in between. From germline, CDR1 is MRHNA and CDR2 SNTAGT. The CDR3 DNA reads as TGTGCCAGCAGTGAGATTCCGGGAGGCACAGATACGCAGTATTTT. Encoded protein: CASSEIPGGTDTQYF.